Listed below are T cell receptor beta chains from one sample, sequenced in a study of T-cell reconstitution after alpha-beta-depleted transplantation in children. TCRdb fed the PCR reads into MiXCR, producing one record per CDR3 protein. In the table there are 450,000 to 550,000 distinct CDR3 sequences, about 10% of which are singletons. The specimen was PBMCs, mostly from graft donor cells, collected 180 days after TCRalphabeta/CD19-depleted stem cell transplant. The receptors shown here come from a female patient between 2 and 10 years old who had a stem cell transplant for aplastic anemia, so the T cells may come from the graft donor. CDR3s include the opening cysteine and the closing phenylalanine or tryptophan. Each record gives: D gene, clone size, J gene, V gene, CDR3 DNA, CDR3 protein. The D gene is left open where the match is weak. Expanded clones get a size class; other rows say once, few or many, or leave the size out.

TRBD1 | many | TRBJ2-2 | TRBV3-1 | TGTGCCAGCAGCCCAGGGGGCATCGGGGAGCTGTTTTTT | CASSPGGIGELFF
TRBD2 | few | TRBJ2-1 | TRBV12-3/TRBV12-4 | TGTGCCAGCATTCCTGGGACTAGCGGTTACAATGAGCAGTTCTTC | CASIPGTSGYNEQFF
TRBD1 | few | TRBJ2-5 | TRBV9 | TGTGCCAGCAGCTATCTCCAGGGGGCTGGGGAGACCCAGTACTTC | CASSYLQGAGETQYF
NA | NA | TRBJ2-5 | TRBV5-1 | TGCGCCAGCAGCTTGGACAGTCCCCGGCAAGAGACCCAGTACTTC | CASSLDSPRQETQYF
NA | NA | TRBJ1-6 | TRBV6-5 | TGTGCCAGCAGTTACAGGGGCAGCGGCTATAATTCACCCCTCCACTTT | CASSYRGSGYNSPLHF
NA | few | TRBJ1-4 | TRBV20-1 | TGCAGTGCCCAGGACTTAACGGAGGACGAAAAACTGTTTTTT | CSAQDLTEDEKLFF
NA | many | TRBJ2-5 | TRBV5-1 | TGCGCCAGCAGCACAGTAAAACAAGAGACCCAGTACTTC | CASSTVKQETQYF
NA | few | TRBJ1-2 | TRBV20-1 | TGCAGTGCTAGAGACCTACAGAGCTATGGCTACACCTTC | CSARDLQSYGYTF
TRBD1 | many | TRBJ2-1 | TRBV18 | TGTGCCAGCTCACCTACAATGACAGGGGCGAATCTTGAGCAGTTCTTC | CASSPTMTGANLEQFF
NA | few | TRBJ1-1 | TRBV18 | TGTGCCAGCTCACCGACATCTAGCACGACTGAAGCTTTCTTT | CASSPTSSTTEAFF
NA | few | TRBJ2-2 | TRBV10-3 | TGTGCCACCTTGGCGGTGGTGAACACCGGGGAGCTGTTTTTT | CATLAVVNTGELFF
NA | few | TRBJ1-2 | TRBV14 | TGTGCCAGCAGCCAAAGCACAGGCCGAGGCTACACCTTC | CASSQSTGRGYTF
TRBD2 | NA | TRBJ2-1 | TRBV18 | TGTGCCAGCTCACGATGGCGGGAGGGACCCAATGAGCAGTTCTTC | CASSRWREGPNEQFF
NA | NA | TRBJ2-2 | TRBV5-1 | TGCGCCAGCAGCTTGGAGGGACCCCCTACCGGGGAGCTGTTTTTT | CASSLEGPPTGELFF
NA | few | TRBJ2-5 | TRBV5-1 | TGCGCCAGCAGCTTGGAAGGCAGGACAGAGACCCAGTACTTC | CASSLEGRTETQYF
NA | NA | TRBJ2-7 | TRBV6-1 | TGTGCCAGCAGTAAGGGGACTGCCCTCTCCTACGAGCAGTACTTC | CASSKGTALSYEQYF
NA | few | TRBJ1-2 | TRBV12-3/TRBV12-4 | TGTGCCAGCAGGGGGGGAGAGACCCAGAGCTTCGATGGCTACACCTTC | CASRGGETQSFDGYTF
NA | many | TRBJ2-5 | TRBV5-1 | TGCGCCAGCAGCTTCCAGGAACGAAAAAGGGGAGAGACCCAGTACTTC | CASSFQERKRGETQYF
TRBD2 | NA | TRBJ2-7 | TRBV5-6 | TGTGCCAGCAGCTCAGGACTAGGAGTGTACGAGCAGTACTTC | CASSSGLGVYEQYF
NA | NA | TRBJ1-6 | TRBV15 | TGTGCCACCAGCAGATCGGGACCGAGTAATTCACCCCTCCACTTT | CATSRSGPSNSPLHF
NA | NA | TRBJ2-1 | TRBV6-6 | TGTGCCAGCAGTCTCAAGACTCGGTTCAAGTTCTTC | CASSLKTRFKFF
TRBD1 | NA | TRBJ2-1 | TRBV24-1 | TGTGCCACCAGTGAATTCCGGGACAGGGCTTACAATGAGCAGTTCTTC | CATSEFRDRAYNEQFF
TRBD2 | NA | TRBJ2-7 | TRBV5-1 | TGCGCCAGCAGCACGGTGGGTAGCGGGACCACCTACGAGCAGTACTTC | CASSTVGSGTTYEQYF
NA | few | TRBJ2-5 | TRBV29-1 | TGCAGCGTGATTCCCCCCGGGACGTACCAAGAGACCCAGTACTTC | CSVIPPGTYQETQYF
TRBD2 | many | TRBJ2-5 | TRBV12-3/TRBV12-4 | TGTGCCAGCAGTTTAGACCAAGTTGCGGGAGGCCGTTGGACCCAGTACTTC | CASSLDQVAGGRWTQYF
NA | few | TRBJ2-3 | TRBV7-8 | TGTGCCAGCAGCTCACGGTCGAGCGTAAGCACAGATACGCAGTATTTT | CASSSRSSVSTDTQYF
NA | few | TRBJ1-3 | TRBV29-1 | TGCAGCGTTCGGTCAGGGTTATTCGGAAACACCATATATTTT | CSVRSGLFGNTIYF
NA | few | TRBJ2-7 | TRBV20-1 | TGCAGTGCTAGTCCCCCTGGCGAGCAGTACTTC | CSASPPGEQYF
TRBD2 | many | TRBJ2-1 | TRBV12-3/TRBV12-4 | TGTGCCAGCAGTCCCCGAGTAGCGGGGGCCTACAATGAGCAGTTCTTC | CASSPRVAGAYNEQFF
NA | few | TRBJ2-1 | TRBV7-2 | TGTGCCAGCAGACTTAGAGCGGGTGAGCAGTTCTTC | CASRLRAGEQFF
TRBD1 | few | TRBJ2-1 | TRBV15 | TGTGCCACCGGGACCCAGGGGGTCAATGAGCAGTTCTTC | CATGTQGVNEQFF
NA | NA | TRBJ1-2 | TRBV20-1 | TGCAGTGCTCATCGACCAGGCGGAAAGGGGTCTAACTATGGCTACACCTTC | CSAHRPGGKGSNYGYTF
NA | NA | TRBJ1-5 | TRBV12-3/TRBV12-4 | TGTGCCAGCAGTACACGGCAGGGAGGCAATCAGCCCCAGCATTTT | CASSTRQGGNQPQHF
NA | many | TRBJ2-7 | TRBV29-1 | TGCAGCGTAAAGGGCCTTGGGGGTACCTACGAGCAGTACTTC | CSVKGLGGTYEQYF
NA | NA | TRBJ2-2 | TRBV20-1 | TGCAGTGCTAGAGACCTCAGGGGGAACACCGGGGAGCTGTTTTTT | CSARDLRGNTGELFF
TRBD2 | few | TRBJ2-1 | TRBV24-1 | TGTGCCACCAGTTCGGGACTAGCGGGGGGCTCCTACAATGAGCAGTTCTTC | CATSSGLAGGSYNEQFF
NA | many | TRBJ2-1 | TRBV12-3/TRBV12-4 | TGTGCCAGCAGTCGGAATGAGCAGTTCTTC | CASSRNEQFF
TRBD1 | NA | TRBJ2-5 | TRBV5-1 | TGCGCCAGCAGCACGCACAGGGGGCCAGAGACCCAGTACTTC | CASSTHRGPETQYF
NA | NA | TRBJ1-1 | TRBV6-5 | TGTGCCAGCAGTTACTCGACCCCTCAGTTAAAGTTTTGCGTCCCGGCAGCTTTCTTT | CASSYSTPQLKFCVPAAFF
NA | NA | TRBJ1-2 | TRBV7-8 | TGTGCCAGCAGCTTATCCCCAGGGGCCGATGGCTACACCTTC | CASSLSPGADGYTF
NA | few | TRBJ1-6 | TRBV27 | TGTGCCAGCAGTTTAAGAGGGGCAGGGCCCTATAATTCACCCCTCCACTTT | CASSLRGAGPYNSPLHF
NA | NA | TRBJ2-1 | TRBV6-2/TRBV6-3 | TGTGCCAGCAGTTACTCGAGAGAGCGTGCCTACAATGAGCAGTTCTTC | CASSYSRERAYNEQFF
TRBD1 | NA | TRBJ1-2 | TRBV5-8 | TGTGCCAGCAGCCCCGACAGGGGAGATCGTGGCTACACCTTC | CASSPDRGDRGYTF
NA | NA | TRBJ2-3 | TRBV20-1 | TGCAGTGCTGAGACGGGCCGGGGCGGGGAGATGAATACGCAGTATTTT | CSAETGRGGEMNTQYF
NA | few | TRBJ2-1 | TRBV9 | TGTGCCAGCAGCGAAACCCGACAGGTTTCCTACAATGAGCAGTTCTTC | CASSETRQVSYNEQFF